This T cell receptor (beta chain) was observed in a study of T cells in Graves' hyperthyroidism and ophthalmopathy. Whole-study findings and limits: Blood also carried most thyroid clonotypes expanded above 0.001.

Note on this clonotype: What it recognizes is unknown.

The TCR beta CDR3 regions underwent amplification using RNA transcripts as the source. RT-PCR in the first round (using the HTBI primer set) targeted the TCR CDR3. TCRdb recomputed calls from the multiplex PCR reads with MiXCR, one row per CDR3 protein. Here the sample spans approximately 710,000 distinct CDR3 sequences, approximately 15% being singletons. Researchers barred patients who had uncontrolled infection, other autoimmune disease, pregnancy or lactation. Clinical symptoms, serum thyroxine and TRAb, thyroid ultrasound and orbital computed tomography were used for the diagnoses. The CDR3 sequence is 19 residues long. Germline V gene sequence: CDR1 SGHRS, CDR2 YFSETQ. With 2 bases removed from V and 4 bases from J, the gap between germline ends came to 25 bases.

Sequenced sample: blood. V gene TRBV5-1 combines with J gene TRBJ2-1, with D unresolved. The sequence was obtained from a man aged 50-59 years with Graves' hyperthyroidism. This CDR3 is CASSFPDGVYGPTYNEQFF. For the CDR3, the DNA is TGCGCCAGCAGCTTCCCGGACGGAGTTTACGGTCCCACATACAATGAGCAGTTCTTC.